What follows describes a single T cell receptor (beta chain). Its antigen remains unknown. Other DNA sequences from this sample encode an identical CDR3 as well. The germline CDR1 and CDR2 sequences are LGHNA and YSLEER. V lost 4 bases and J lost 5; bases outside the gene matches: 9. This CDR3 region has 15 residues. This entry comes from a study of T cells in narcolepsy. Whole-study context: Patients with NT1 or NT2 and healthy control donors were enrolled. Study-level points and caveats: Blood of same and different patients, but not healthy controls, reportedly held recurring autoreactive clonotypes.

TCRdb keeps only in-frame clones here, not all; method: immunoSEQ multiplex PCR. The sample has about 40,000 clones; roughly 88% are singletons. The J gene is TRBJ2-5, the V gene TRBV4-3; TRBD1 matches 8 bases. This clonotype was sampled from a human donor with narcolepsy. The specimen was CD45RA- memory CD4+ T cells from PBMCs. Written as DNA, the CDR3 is TGCGCCAGCAGCCGGCAGGGGGCGCGATGGGAGACCCAGTACTTC. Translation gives CASSRQGARWETQYF.